Listed here is a single T cell receptor (beta chain). The assay was immunoSEQ multiplex PCR, and TCRdb's table has in-frame clones only and misses some. The repertoire consists of tens of thousands of clones, with approximately 94% occurring once and the leading ten covering approximately 2.1%. This sample is drawn from a study of T cell changes during pregnancy in multiple sclerosis. The germline V and J ends were trimmed by 6 bases and 0 bases, with 14 bases remaining between them. Germline CDR1 MNHEY, CDR2 SMNVEV (reference sequence). This CDR3 has 15 amino acids. The clonotype was recovered from a female donor in good health, enrolled as a control in a pregnancy study. The rearrangement links TRBV27 to TRBJ1-2; the D gene is possibly TRBD1 (6 bases). Sequencing was performed on peripheral blood, taken in the second trimester of pregnancy. CDR3: CASRDRGGTNYGYTF. The CDR3 nucleotides are TGTGCCAGCAGGGATCGGGGGGGCACTAACTATGGCTACACCTTC.